This entry lists 22 T cell receptor beta chains sequenced from one sample in a study of control samples from healthy donors and cancer patients (dated by TCRdb to the early 2020s). The library was generated by the immunoSEQ multiplex PCR assay. TCRdb mirrors the immuneACCESS table, restricted to in-frame sequences. Some clones are absent from its copies; in checked studies, under half trace to an unresolved V gene, and the reason for the others is unknown. A total of fewer than 130,000 clones appear in this sample, around 89% of them only once. The biggest ten clones account for less than 4% of the sample. Sequenced material: PBMCs. Every receptor here comes from a woman between 55 and 75 years old with lung cancer.

The chain carries TRBV5-1 and TRBJ2-2; no firm D call. The V end was cut by 2 bases, the J end by 3 bases, with 8 bases between. Per the germline V gene, CDR1 is SGHRS and CDR2 is YFSETQ. This CDR3 has 14 residues. The CDR3 DNA follows: TGCGCCAGCAGCTTTAGTTGGGACACCGGGGAGCTGTTTTTT. Amino acid sequence: CASSFSWDTGELFF.

This chain joins TRBV5-4 and TRBJ2-2; 11 bases fit TRBD2. The CDR3 is 15 residues long. CDR1 and CDR2 from the germline V gene are SGHNT and YYREEE (reference sequence). V gave up 4 bases and J gave up 4 bases; unmatched junction bases: 3. The CDR3 sequence is CASSHGLAGTGELFF. CDR3 nucleotide sequence: TGTGCCAGCAGCCATGGACTAGCGGGCACCGGGGAGCTGTTTTTT.

The rearrangement links TRBV6-5 to TRBJ2-7, with 13 bases aligning to TRBD2. CDR1 is MNHEY and CDR2 is SVGAGI in the germline V gene. Trimming at V came to 6 bases and at J to 3 bases, leaving 2 bases not matched to a gene. The CDR3 runs to 14 residues. The CDR3 DNA follows: TGTGCCAGCAGGGGACTAGCGGGAAGCTACGAGCAGTACTTC. This codes for CASRGLAGSYEQYF.

This chain joins TRBV19 and TRBJ2-1; TRBD2 might be the D (6 bases). Germline V gene sequence: CDR1 LNHDA, CDR2 SQIVND (reference sequence). V was clipped by 6 bases and J by 4 bases, with 10 bases between them. This CDR3 is 13 amino acids long. The CDR3 DNA reads TGTGCCAGTAGCCCCGCGGGGTACAATGAGCAGTTCTTC. Protein product: CASSPAGYNEQFF.

The rearrangement joins TRBV6-2 or TRBV6-3 to TRBJ2-7; D is uncertain. CDR3 length: 12 residues. V was trimmed by 5 bases and J by 7 bases, leaving 12 bases between them. Germline CDR1 is MNHEY and CDR2 is SVGEGT. Written as DNA, the CDR3 is TGTGCCAGCAGTGACCCCCCCTGGGAGCAGTACTTC. Residues: CASSDPPWEQYF.

This chain uses TRBV19 with TRBJ1-2, with a weak D call TRBD1 (5 bases). There are 14 residues in the CDR3. The V end lost 10 bases, the J end lost 5 bases, and 20 bases lay between the germline ends. Germline values: CDR1 LNHDA, CDR2 SQIVND (reference sequence). This chain's CDR3 is CATTVGQGLYGYTF. The DNA of the CDR3 is TGTGCCACCACCGTAGGGCAGGGCCTTTATGGCTACACCTTC. Based on the CDR3 plus reference TRBV19 and TRBJ1-2, the full variable domain is DGGITQSPKYLFRKEGQNVTLSCEQNLNHDAMYWYRQDPGQGLRLIYYSQIVNDFQKGDIAEGYSVSREKKESFPLTVTSAQKNPTAFYLCATTVGQGLYGYTFGSGTRLTVV.

V gene TRBV30 combines with J gene TRBJ1-6; perhaps TRBD1 as D (6 bases). V dropped 0 bases and J dropped 4 bases, with 10 bases sitting between them. CDR3 length equals 15 residues. Germline V lookup: CDR1 GTSNPN, CDR2 SVGIG (reference sequence). DNA for the CDR3: TGTGCCTGGAGTGTACCGACAGGTTATAATTCACCCCTCCACTTT. Its protein product is CAWSVPTGYNSPLHF.

The rearrangement joins TRBV5-1 to TRBJ1-5; TRBD1 agrees at 10 bases. The V gene's germline CDR1 is SGHRS and CDR2 YFSETQ. V shed 2 bases, J shed 5 bases, and the junction held 4 bases outside the gene matches. CDR3 length equals 15 residues. CDR3 in DNA: TGCGCCAGCAGCTTCGAGGGACAGGGGTATCAGCCCCAGCATTTT. Amino acids: CASSFEGQGYQPQHF.

This clone was counted only a few times. The chain has TRBV6-6 and TRBJ1-5, with 10 positions matching TRBD1. Germline V gives CDR1 MNHNY, CDR2 SVGAGI (reference sequence). V was pared by 2 bases and J by 6 bases, with 4 bases of the junction left unmatched. The CDR3 runs to 15 residues. The CDR3 region has the DNA TGTGCCAGCAGTTACGGGACAGGGGATTCTCAGCCCCAGCATTTT. Translation gives CASSYGTGDSQPQHF.

This clone has only one observation. V gene TRBV5-4 combines with J gene TRBJ1-3, with TRBD1 matching 8 bases. Losses at the gene ends were 3 bases for V and 6 bases for J; bases not matched to a gene: 8. The germline CDR1 and CDR2 sequences are SGHNT and YYREEE (reference sequence). The CDR3 runs 15 residues. The CDR3 bases are TGTGCCAGCAGCTCCAATCCGGACAGGGCAAACACCATATATTTT. Residues: CASSSNPDRANTIYF.

This chain joins TRBV7-9 and TRBJ1-5, with D uncertain. Germline lookup yields CDR1 SEHNR and CDR2 FQNEAQ (reference sequence). V was cut by 3 bases and J by 2 bases, with 8 bases left in between. The CDR3 has 14 amino acids. The CDR3 protein is CASSLNGRNQPQHF. CDR3 DNA: TGTGCCAGCAGCTTGAACGGGCGCAATCAGCCCCAGCATTTT. The full variable domain, rest sourced from reference TRBV7-9 and TRBJ1-5, is DTGVSQNPRHKITKRGQNVTFRCDPISEHNRLYWYRQTLGQGPEFLTYFQNEAQLEKSRLLSDRFSAERPKGSFSTLEIQRTEQGDSAMYLCASSLNGRNQPQHFGDGTRLSIL.

This sequence joins TRBV11-2 and TRBJ1-5; perhaps TRBD1 as D (6 bases). Trimming removed 0 bases from V and 4 bases from J, with 10 bases in between. Germline V lookup: CDR1 SGHAT, CDR2 FQNNGV. The CDR3 has 15 amino acids. The CDR3 reads CASSLDGTRNQPQHF. For the CDR3, the DNA is TGTGCCAGCAGCTTAGATGGGACAAGGAATCAGCCCCAGCATTTT.

The gene calls are TRBV25-1 and TRBJ2-3; 7 bases line up with TRBD2. The CDR3 runs to 14 residues. Losses at the gene ends were 6 bases for V and 4 bases for J; bases not matched to a gene: 7. Germline values: CDR1 MGHDK, CDR2 SYGVNS. The CDR3 DNA follows: TGTGCCAGCAGGTCATTTGGGGGGGCAGATACGCAGTATTTT. It translates to CASRSFGGADTQYF.

The chain is built from TRBV19 and TRBJ1-1; TRBD1 aligns across 9 bases. In germline, CDR1 is LNHDA, CDR2 SQIVND (reference sequence). The CDR3 covers 15 residues. The ends lost 5 bases at V and 4 bases at J; junction bases unmatched: 8. CDR3 loop: CASSSYRGQGTEAFF. CDR3 nucleotide sequence: TGTGCCAGTAGTTCGTACAGGGGGCAGGGCACTGAAGCTTTCTTT.

J is TRBJ1-1 and V is TRBV5-1, with TRBD1 identical over 9 bases. V shed 2 bases and J 4 bases; nucleotides not matched to a gene: 6. Germline values: CDR1 SGHRS, CDR2 YFSETQ. The length of the CDR3 is 15 residues. This CDR3 is CASSLLTGGTTEAFF. CDR3 DNA sequence: TGCGCCAGCAGCTTATTGACAGGGGGGACCACTGAAGCTTTCTTT.

The DNA for the CDR3 is TGTGCCAGCAGCCAAGAGAAGAACAATTACAATGAGCAGTTCTTC. Translation: CASSQEKNNYNEQFF. The V gene is TRBV3-1 (or the pseudogene TRBV3-2), the J gene TRBJ2-1, with unresolved D. The CDR3 runs 15 residues. Trimming removed 0 bases from V and 4 bases from J, with 10 bases in between. The germline CDR1 and CDR2 sequences are LGHDT and YNNKEL (reference sequence).

About this clone: The junction and the germline gene differ at one end; a read error may be behind it. V gene TRBV9 combines with J gene TRBJ1-1; no definite D call. Germline V gene data show CDR1 as SGDLS and CDR2 as YYNGEE. This CDR3 is 15 amino acids long. The CDR3 sequence: CASSNRPGLNTEAFF. CDR3 sequence (DNA): TGCGCCAGCAGCAACCGACCCGGACTGAACACTGAAGCTTTCTTT.

V gene TRBV14 combines with J gene TRBJ2-1; D is possibly TRBD2 (6 bases). Trimming took off 0 bases at V and 0 bases at J, with 15 bases between the two ends. CDR3 length: 18 residues. Per the germline V gene, CDR1 is SGHDN and CDR2 is FVKESK. The CDR3 DNA follows: TGTGCCAGCAGCCAAGAGGGGCGGGGCCCGTACTCCTACAATGAGCAGTTCTTC. Its protein product is CASSQEGRGPYSYNEQFF.

Only one count was recorded for this clone. The rearrangement links TRBV12-1 to TRBJ2-3; TRBD2, the D gene given by the table, was not confirmed from the DNA. TRBV12-1 counts as a pseudogene. The CDR3 runs 12 residues. Here the CDR3 reads CASSHGADTQYF. The CDR3, as DNA: TGTGCCAGCAGCCACGGGGCAGATACGCAGTATTTT.

This clone appeared a single time. The J gene is TRBJ2-3, the V gene TRBV3-1 (or the pseudogene TRBV3-2); D is uncertain. CDR1 and CDR2 (germline): LGHDT, YNNKEL (reference sequence). The CDR3 runs 13 residues. V shed 1 base and J shed 3 bases, with 5 bases lying between them. Here the CDR3 reads CASSQVTTDTQYF. CDR3 DNA: TGTGCCAGCAGCCAAGTGACTACAGATACGCAGTATTTT.

This rearrangement joins TRBV4-3 to TRBJ2-7, with 7 positions matching TRBD1. The V gene end was trimmed by 0 bases and the J gene end by 4 bases; junction bases not matched to a gene: 6. This CDR3 has 15 residues. CDR1 and CDR2 (germline): LGHNA, YSLEER. CDR3 in amino acids: CASSQDTSRGYEQYF. In DNA form, the CDR3 reads TGCGCCAGCAGCCAAGATACTTCCAGGGGGTACGAGCAGTACTTC.

This clone was counted only a few times. This chain joins TRBV27 and TRBJ2-2; 7 bases align to TRBD1. V was pared by 2 bases and J by 7 bases, with 4 bases of the junction left unmatched. CDR3 length equals 14 residues. Looked up from germline, CDR1 is MNHEY and CDR2 is SMNVEV (reference sequence). CDR3 in DNA: TGTGCCAGCAGTTTAAGACAGGGTAGCGGGGAGCTGTTTTTT. It specifies CASSLRQGSGELFF.